One and the same sample provided the 2 T cell receptor beta chains below, sequenced in a study of shared clonotypes between healthy human individuals (dated by TCRdb to about 2020). CD8 naive samples consisted of CD45RO-negative cells that were positively selected for CCR7, yielding a CD45RA+CCR7+ population without TemRA cells. Receptors were amplified or captured by the immunoSEQ multiplex PCR assay. Not all clones reach the TCRdb copy of this immuneACCESS table, which keeps in-frame sequences only. Checked studies attribute under half of the gap to unresolved V genes and leave the rest unexplained. The sample records roughly 2,000,000 clones, 93% of which are singletons. Clones ranked in the top ten supply around 1.7% of the sample. The sequenced sample was naive CD8+ T cells from PBMCs. The cell subset or site label, read with the paper, signifies: CD45RA+CCR7+. All receptors derive from a man aged 18 to 29 in good health. Some clones in this sample may be carry-over from other donors' samples.

The CDR3 here is CASSVEGGWTRADTQYF. CDR3 DNA sequence: TGTGCCAGCAGCGTAGAGGGGGGTTGGACGCGGGCAGATACGCAGTATTTT. The rearrangement joins TRBV9 to TRBJ2-3; possibly TRBD1 or TRBD2 for D (6 bases each). The V gene lost 0 bases and the J gene lost 4 bases, with 18 bases spanning the gap. This CDR3 has 17 residues. Germline V gene lookup returns CDR1 SGDLS and CDR2 YYNGEE. Full variable domain (missing parts from reference TRBV9 and TRBJ2-3): DSGVTQTPKHLITATGQRVTLRCSPRSGDLSVYWYQQSLDQGLQFLIQYYNGEERAKGNILERFSAQQFPDLHSELNLSSLELGDSALYFCASSVEGGWTRADTQYFGPGTRLTVL.

The genes are TRBV4-2 and TRBJ2-7, with TRBD2 matching over 7 bases. The CDR3 runs 17 residues. Unmatched junction bases numbered 8, after V lost 0 bases and J lost 0 bases. Germline CDR1 and CDR2: LGHNA and YNFKEQ. CDR3 sequence reads: CASSQDWGGRSSYEQYF. CDR3 sequence (DNA): TGTGCCAGCAGCCAAGATTGGGGCGGGAGAAGCTCCTACGAGCAGTACTTC.